A single sample gave rise to the 5 T cell receptor beta chains below, sequenced in a study of T cells after somatic rescue of genetic block (TCRdb year 2020). The library came from the immunoSEQ multiplex PCR assay. TCRdb took this table from immuneACCESS and kept in-frame rearrangements with V and J called. Such tables lack part of the clones; where checked against another copy, unresolved V genes explain under half of the gap, and the rest is unexplained. The sample data list 55,000 to 75,000 clones, and about 90% of these were observed just once. Around 3% of the sample belongs to the ten largest clones. Sequences were obtained from peripheral blood mononuclear cells (PBMCs). These receptor sequences come from a man aged 40-49 years.

This sequence joins TRBV7-9 and TRBJ1-5, with D uncertain. CDR1 and CDR2 from the germline V gene are SEHNR and FQNEAQ (reference sequence). The CDR3 is 14 amino acids. V dropped 3 bases and J dropped 0 bases, with 6 bases sitting between them. CDR3 residues: CASSFSGSNQPQHF. CDR3 coding DNA: TGTGCCAGCAGCTTCTCGGGTAGCAATCAGCCCCAGCATTTT.

This chain uses TRBV7-2 with TRBJ2-5; tentative D call: TRBD2 (6 bases). The germline CDR1 and CDR2 sequences are SGHTA and FQGNSA. Trimming stripped 5 bases from V and 7 bases from J, with 14 bases between. The CDR3 has 13 amino acids. The CDR3 DNA follows: TGTGCCAGCAGCACTACGGGGGATTGGACCCAGTACTTC. Protein sequence: CASSTTGDWTQYF. The full variable domain, completed using reference TRBV7-2 and TRBJ2-5, is GAGVSQSPSNKVTEKGKDVELRCDPISGHTALYWYRQSLGQGLEFLIYFQGNSAPDKSGLPSDRFSAERTGGSVSTLTIQRTQQEDSAVYLCASSTTGDWTQYFGPGTRLLVL.

The chain is built from TRBV6-1 and TRBJ2-7, with D perhaps TRBD2 (6 bases). The CDR3 extends over 13 amino acids. V gave up 6 bases and J gave up 6 bases, with 15 bases separating them. Germline V gene data show CDR1 as MNHNS and CDR2 as SASEGT. This chain's CDR3 is CASRNGGLGEQYF. CDR3 in DNA: TGTGCCAGCAGAAATGGAGGGCTCGGCGAGCAGTACTTC.

The chain has TRBV6-5 and TRBJ2-4; the match to TRBD1 covers 8 bases. From germline, CDR1 is MNHEY and CDR2 SVGAGI. This CDR3 contains 12 residues. With V trimmed by 6 bases and J by 7 bases, 2 bases remained unmatched. The CDR3 protein is CASRDRVNIQYF. The CDR3 DNA is TGTGCCAGCAGGGACAGGGTGAACATTCAGTACTTC.

The CDR3, as DNA: TGTGCCAGCAGCTTAGTCGCGGACAGGGGCTATGGCTACACCTTC. This translates into CASSLVADRGYGYTF. This chain links TRBV11-2 with TRBJ1-2, with 9 bases aligning to TRBD1. Trimming at V came to 1 base and at J to 4 bases, leaving 4 bases not matched to a gene. The CDR3 is made up of 15 amino acids. Germline values: CDR1 SGHAT, CDR2 FQNNGV.